This T cell receptor (beta chain) comes out of a study of OX40 agonist ivuxolimab in advanced cancers. Study context: The patients received agonistic anti-OX40 (CD134) antibody ivuxolimab. Patients achieving partial responses numbered three: one hepatocellular carcinoma case and two cutaneous melanoma cases.

On this clone: Its antigen is unknown.

Germline V lookup: CDR1 SGHRS, CDR2 YFSETQ. Deletions cut 1 base from V and 1 base from J, with 11 bases between. This CDR3 is built from 15 residues. Points from the study as a whole: There were, on average, more expanded clones in CD8+ T cells than in CD4+.

Using immunoSEQ multiplex PCR, the repertoire was profiled, and TCRdb retains in-frame clones only, with some absent. Of some 90,000 clones listed, less than 95% are singletons. V is TRBV5-1 and J is TRBJ2-5, with D possibly TRBD1 on 5 matching bases. This TCR was sampled from an adult with an advanced solid tumor such as melanoma, head and neck, liver or kidney cancer. This material consisted of CD4+ or CD8+ T cells sorted from blood, taken in a trial of the OX40 agonist ivuxolimab. The CDR3 nucleotides read TGCGCCAGCAGCTTGCTGTCACAGGCCCAAGAGACCCAGTACTTC. Translated: CASSLLSQAQETQYF.